The subject of this entry is one T cell receptor (beta chain). The antigen remains undetermined. The CDR3 totals 20 residues. Germline V gives CDR1 MNHEY, CDR2 SMNVEV (reference sequence). The trim removed 0 bases at V and 3 bases at J, leaving 19 bases unmatched. This sample is drawn from a study of cytomegalovirus exposure and HLA in healthy donors. Study details: From HLA-typed donors, an early data release held about 85 million unique TCRs. Study findings and constraints: Many donors carried some public TCRs, although rarity characterized most TCR sequences.

The PCR employed 60 Vbeta primers together with 13 Jbeta primers. Profiled with immunoSEQ multiplex PCR; TCRdb holds only in-frame clones, not every one. The sample yields about 160,000 clones, approximately 76% seen once. The genes are TRBV27 and TRBJ2-7, with 8 bases fitting TRBD2. The receptor was isolated from a man between 60 and 70 years old in good health and CMV-seronegative. The source material was PBMCs. CDR3 sequence: CASSLSGGLIAGKTFYEQYF. The DNA for the CDR3 is TGTGCCAGCAGTTTATCGGGGGGCCTCATAGCGGGAAAGACATTCTACGAGCAGTACTTC.